This TCR beta chain was identified in a study of cytomegalovirus exposure and HLA in healthy donors. 60 Vbeta and 13 Jbeta primers were used in PCR. The data were produced by immunoSEQ multiplex PCR, yet TCRdb's version contains in-frame clones alone and is incomplete. The repertoire includes about 180,000 clones, approximately 79% of them detected once, and roughly 0.76% sits in the top ten. The J segment lost 3 bases and the V segment lost 5 bases, leaving 4 bases of the junction unmatched. CDR1 and CDR2 from the germline V gene are SEHNR and FQNEAQ (reference sequence). This CDR3 contains 14 residues.

The V call is TRBV7-9, the J call TRBJ2-5; 9 nucleotides agree with TRBD1. Sequences were obtained from PBMCs. This clonotype was sampled from a woman aged 40-49 years in good health and CMV-seronegative. The CDR3: CASSVRDREETQYF. The CDR3 DNA reads as TGTGCCAGCAGCGTCCGGGACAGGGAAGAGACCCAGTACTTC.